These 24 T cell receptor beta chains came from one sample sequenced in a study of blood T cell repertoires in COVID-19. Produced via immunoSEQ multiplex PCR; TCRdb's table is partial and in-frame only. The repertoire holds under 200,000 clones, with roughly 88% as singletons. Sequenced: PBMCs or T cells enriched from blood (not recorded which). The receptors originated from a woman aged 50 to 60 who had recovered from COVID-19.

The V call is TRBV19, the J call TRBJ2-1; 13 bases align to TRBD2. CDR3 length: 13 amino acids. Germline loops: CDR1 LNHDA, CDR2 SQIVND (reference sequence). V shed 10 bases and J 7 bases; nucleotides not matched to a gene: 4. The chain's CDR3 is CATRLAGGNEQFF. The CDR3 bases are TGTGCCACCCGACTAGCGGGGGGAAATGAGCAGTTCTTC.

The chain carries TRBV6-5 and TRBJ1-2; TRBD1 matches at 7 bases. Germline loops: CDR1 MNHEY, CDR2 SVGAGI. Trimming at V came to 10 bases and at J to 2 bases, leaving 7 bases not matched to a gene. The CDR3 totals 13 residues. The CDR3 loop reads CATTGPKNYGYTF. The CDR3 DNA reads as TGTGCCACGACAGGGCCCAAGAACTATGGCTACACCTTC.

The chain links TRBV5-1 to TRBJ2-5, with 9 bases identical to TRBD1. From germline, CDR1 is SGHRS and CDR2 YFSETQ. The CDR3 runs 14 residues. V trimming: 4 bases; J trimming: 2 bases; junction bases outside the gene matches: 3. CDR3 nucleotide sequence: TGCGCCAGCAGCAGGGGACAGGGTCAAGAGACCCAGTACTTC. This sequence encodes CASSRGQGQETQYF.

This clone appeared a single time. This sequence joins TRBV9 and TRBJ1-1; 7 bases line up with TRBD1. The germline V gene encodes CDR1 SGDLS and CDR2 YYNGEE. Trimming at V came to 0 bases and at J to 4 bases, leaving 3 bases not matched to a gene. This CDR3 is built from 14 residues. CDR3 amino acids: CASSVGNRGTEAFF. As DNA, the CDR3 is TGTGCCAGCAGCGTAGGAAACAGGGGCACTGAAGCTTTCTTT.

This chain uses TRBV19 with TRBJ1-5; 12 nucleotides align to TRBD1. The V gene end was trimmed by 3 bases and the J gene end by 1 base; junction bases not matched to a gene: 4. This CDR3 is built from 17 residues. Germline V CDR1 and CDR2: LNHDA, SQIVND (reference sequence). CDR3 loop: CASSMGGTGGSNQPQHF. CDR3 bases: TGTGCCAGTAGTATGGGGGGGACAGGGGGCAGCAATCAGCCCCAGCATTTT.

The chain employs TRBV28 and TRBJ1-6, with a weak D call TRBD1 (6 bases). Germline V gives CDR1 MDHEN, CDR2 SYDVKM. The CDR3 has 21 amino acids. Trimming shortened V by 1 base and J by 0 bases, and 22 bases separated the two germline ends. The chain's CDR3 is CASSLLFWGQLTSSYNSPLHF. CDR3 bases: TGTGCCAGCAGTTTATTATTTTGGGGACAACTTACAAGCTCCTATAATTCACCCCTCCACTTT.

The genes are TRBV19 and TRBJ2-4, with 7 nucleotides matching TRBD1. Germline trimming cut 6 bases from V and 3 bases from J; bases unmatched to any gene: 11. CDR1 and CDR2 (germline): LNHDA, SQIVND (reference sequence). This CDR3 comprises 16 residues. The CDR3 loop reads CASRNLQGKVKNIQYF. In nucleotides, the CDR3 is TGTGCCAGTAGGAACCTACAGGGGAAGGTCAAAAACATTCAGTACTTC.

V is TRBV4-3 and J is TRBJ2-3; 7 nucleotides agree with TRBD1. The germline gives CDR1 LGHNA, CDR2 YSLEER. The CDR3 has 15 amino acids. The V segment lost 0 bases and the J segment 6 bases; nucleotides outside the gene matches: 6. The CDR3 here is CASSQEYRGQDTQYF. CDR3 nucleotides: TGCGCCAGCAGCCAAGAGTATAGGGGGCAGGATACGCAGTATTTT.

The V gene is TRBV4-3, the J gene TRBJ1-3, with a tentative D call TRBD1 (6 bases). V was pared by 0 bases and J by 2 bases, with 17 bases between. Germline assignment: CDR1 LGHNA and CDR2 YSLEER. The CDR3 has 18 residues. The CDR3 sequence: CASSQDLGRGVTGNTIYF. DNA of the CDR3: TGCGCCAGCAGCCAAGATCTTGGCAGGGGAGTTACTGGAAACACCATATATTTT.

The CDR3 bases are TGTGCCAGCAACGGACAGGGGGCCGGAGATACGCAGTATTTT. Translating it yields CASNGQGAGDTQYF. The chain has TRBV28 and TRBJ2-3; TRBD1 matches at 11 bases. The germline V gene encodes CDR1 MDHEN and CDR2 SYDVKM. The ends lost 7 bases at V and 5 bases at J; junction bases unmatched: 5. CDR3 length: 14 amino acids.

This chain links TRBV5-4 with TRBJ2-3; D may be TRBD2 (5 bases). Between the trimmed V and J ends, which lost 2 bases and 7 bases, there was a span of 17 bases. The CDR3 spans 15 residues. The germline gives CDR1 SGHNT, CDR2 YYREEE (reference sequence). CDR3: CASSFEGALTNTQYF. The CDR3 bases are TGTGCCAGCAGCTTTGAGGGCGCCCTCACGAATACGCAGTATTTT.

The table lists this clone with a few counts. The chain is built from TRBV7-6 and TRBJ2-7, with 7 nucleotides matching TRBD1. The CDR3 length is 17 residues. Germline CDR1 SGHVS, CDR2 FNYEAQ. The ends lost 1 base at V and 3 bases at J; junction bases unmatched: 12. The CDR3 protein is CASSLEATGTAYYEQYF. In DNA, the CDR3 is TGTGCCAGCAGCTTAGAGGCCACCGGGACAGCCTACTACGAGCAGTACTTC.

CDR3 DNA sequence: TGTGCCAGCAGCCCGGGATCCGCCAACACAGATACGCAGTATTTT. Residues: CASSPGSANTDTQYF. The chain uses TRBV7-3 and TRBJ2-3, with D possibly TRBD2 on 5 matching bases. Trimming pared 5 bases from V and 2 bases from J, leaving 14 bases between. Germline CDR1 SGHTA, CDR2 FQGTGA. The CDR3 has 15 amino acids.

This chain uses TRBV24-1 with TRBJ2-3, with 9 nucleotides matching TRBD1. The CDR3 has 18 residues. Looked up from germline, CDR1 is KGHDR and CDR2 is SFDVKD. V was pared by 9 bases and J by 0 bases, with 15 bases of the junction left unmatched. In nucleotides, the CDR3 is TGTGCCACCGGCCCGGGACAGGGATTGGGAGGGAGCACAGATACGCAGTATTTT. It encodes CATGPGQGLGGSTDTQYF.

This sequence joins TRBV20-1 and TRBJ1-2; D remains ambiguous. The CDR3 has 13 residues. Per germline, CDR1 DFQATT and CDR2 SNEGSKA (reference sequence). Trimming removed 3 bases from V and 4 bases from J, with 12 bases in between. CDR3 in amino acids: CSASGRAAYGYTF. The CDR3, as DNA: TGCAGTGCTAGTGGAAGAGCTGCCTATGGCTACACCTTC.

V and J are TRBV7-2 and TRBJ1-2, with 11 nucleotides matching TRBD1. CDR1 and CDR2 from the germline V gene are SGHTA and FQGNSA. With V trimmed by 2 bases and J by 13 bases, 12 bases remained unmatched. This CDR3 region has 15 residues. The CDR3 loop reads CASSLSPTGTGGTTF. The CDR3 DNA reads as TGTGCCAGCAGCTTATCCCCGACCGGGACAGGGGGGACCACCTTC.

For the CDR3, the DNA is TGTGCCAGTAGTATAGTAGGAGGGCGCAATGAGCAGTTCTTC. It translates to CASSIVGGRNEQFF. V gene TRBV19 combines with J gene TRBJ2-1; weak D call: TRBD2 (6 bases). CDR1 and CDR2 (germline): LNHDA, SQIVND (reference sequence). The CDR3 is made up of 14 amino acids. Trimming took off 1 base at V and 6 bases at J, with 10 bases between the two ends.

This clone was counted a single time. The chain combines TRBV29-1 with TRBJ2-4; D remains ambiguous. This CDR3 is built from 12 residues. V lost 7 bases and J 0 bases, leaving 7 bases between the germline ends. Germline V gene data show CDR1 as SQVTM and CDR2 as ANQGSEA. CDR3 in DNA: TGCAGCGCCAGGCTAGCCAAAAACATTCAGTACTTC. Protein sequence: CSARLAKNIQYF.

This chain links TRBV4-2 with TRBJ1-1; D may be TRBD1 (5 bases). The V gene lost 4 bases and the J gene lost 1 base, with 7 bases spanning the gap. Germline lookup yields CDR1 LGHNA and CDR2 YNFKEQ. The CDR3 is 13 amino acids. As DNA, the CDR3 is TGTGCCAGCAGCCCGCAGGGGAACACTGAAGCTTTCTTT. Protein sequence: CASSPQGNTEAFF.

This clone was picked up a small number of times. The chain joins TRBV4-3 to TRBJ2-3, with a tentative D call TRBD1 (5 bases). V was clipped by 1 base and J by 2 bases, with 13 bases between them. Germline CDR1 reads LGHNA; CDR2 reads YSLEER. The CDR3 has 16 residues. The chain's CDR3 is CASSQGGRGFTDTQYF. In DNA form, the CDR3 reads TGCGCCAGCAGCCAAGGCGGAAGGGGTTTCACAGATACGCAGTATTTT.

This chain joins TRBV28 and TRBJ1-1; tentatively, D is TRBD1 (5 bases). This CDR3 is built from 14 residues. Germline V gives CDR1 MDHEN, CDR2 SYDVKM. V lost 6 bases and J 2 bases, leaving 13 bases between the germline ends. CDR3 sequence (DNA): TGTGCCAGCAGGGGAAGGGGAATAAACACTGAAGCTTTCTTT. Protein: CASRGRGINTEAFF.

The gene calls are TRBV18 and TRBJ2-7; D may be TRBD1 (5 bases). The germline V gene has CDR1 KGHSH and CDR2 LQKENI. V shed 0 bases and J shed 8 bases, with 8 bases lying between them. The CDR3 is 12 amino acids. CDR3: CASSPPGPQQYF. The CDR3 nucleotides read TGTGCCAGCTCACCACCGGGGCCACAGCAGTACTTC.

This clone appeared a single time. This chain connects TRBV5-5 to TRBJ2-4, with 10 positions matching TRBD1. Germline values: CDR1 SGHKS, CDR2 YYEKEE (reference sequence). The junction had 5 bases not matched to a gene; V was cut back by 2 bases and J by 3 bases. The CDR3 covers 16 residues. The CDR3 coding sequence is TGTGCCAGCAGCTTCTCCTGGACAGGGGGCAAAAACATTCAGTACTTC. Translating it yields CASSFSWTGGKNIQYF. Variable domain in full (rest from reference TRBV5-5 and TRBJ2-4): DAGVTQSPTHLIKTRGQQVTLRCSPISGHKSVSWYQQVLGQGPQFIFQYYEKEERGRGNFPDRFSARQFPNYSSELNVNALLLGDSALYLCASSFSWTGGKNIQYFGAGTRLSVL.

The gene calls are TRBV25-1 and TRBJ1-2; D ambiguous. Germline values: CDR1 MGHDK, CDR2 SYGVNS. The CDR3 runs to 14 residues. Trimming removed 2 bases from V and 2 bases from J, with 9 bases in between. CDR3 residues: CASSEPRINYGYTF. The CDR3 DNA reads as TGTGCCAGCAGTGAACCCAGGATAAACTATGGCTACACCTTC.